The TCR beta chain under discussion was sequenced for a study of cytomegalovirus exposure and HLA in healthy donors. The PCR contained 60 Vbeta and 13 Jbeta primers. TCRdb keeps only in-frame clones here, not all; method: immunoSEQ multiplex PCR. The sample includes about 150,000 clones, under 80% seen only once; the top ten take around 4.7%. Study-level points and caveats: Donors belonging to an Asian-associated ancestry cluster reportedly showed fewer N-insertions in productive TCRs than the 666-donor mean, according to what a later analysis found. Among TCR sequences, most were rare, though some public TCRs appeared in many donors. A later analysis showed that HLA-associated TCR beta chains had undergone more clonal expansion than equally common others.

About this clone: The antigen remains unidentified.

Input material: PBMCs. This clonotype was sampled from a man aged 18 to 35 in good health and CMV-seropositive.

CDR3: CASSLARPANQPQHF. The DNA of the CDR3 is TGTGCCAGCAGCTTAGCGAGGCCGGCGAATCAGCCCCAGCATTTT. The genes are TRBV11-3 and TRBJ1-5; D uncertain. The CDR3 contains 15 residues. The V end lost 1 base, the J end lost 4 bases, and 11 bases lay between the germline ends. Germline CDR1 and CDR2: SGHNT and YENEEA.